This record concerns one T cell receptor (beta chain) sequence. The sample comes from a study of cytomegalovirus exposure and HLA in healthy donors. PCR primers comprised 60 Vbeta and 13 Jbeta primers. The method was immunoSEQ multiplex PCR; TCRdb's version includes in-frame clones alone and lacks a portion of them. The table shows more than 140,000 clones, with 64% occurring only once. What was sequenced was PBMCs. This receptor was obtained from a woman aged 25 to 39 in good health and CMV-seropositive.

CDR3 region: CASSQDSQDRAKGKNYGYTF. The CDR3 DNA reads TGCGCCAGCAGCCAAGATAGCCAGGACAGGGCTAAGGGAAAGAACTATGGCTACACCTTC. V and J are TRBV4-1 and TRBJ1-2; 8 bases line up with TRBD1. CDR1 and CDR2 from the germline V gene are MGHRA and YSYEKL. The CDR3 is 20 amino acids. With V trimmed by 0 bases and J by 2 bases, 17 bases remained unmatched.